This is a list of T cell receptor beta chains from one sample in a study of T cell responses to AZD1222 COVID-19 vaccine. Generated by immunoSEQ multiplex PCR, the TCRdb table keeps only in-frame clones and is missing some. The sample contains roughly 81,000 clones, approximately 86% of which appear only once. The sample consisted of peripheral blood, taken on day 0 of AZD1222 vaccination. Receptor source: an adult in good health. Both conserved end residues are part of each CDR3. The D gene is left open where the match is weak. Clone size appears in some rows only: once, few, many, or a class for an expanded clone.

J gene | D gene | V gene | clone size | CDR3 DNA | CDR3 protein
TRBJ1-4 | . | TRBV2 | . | TGTGCCAGCAGTCCGGCCGGGCGGAGTAATGAAAAACTGTTTTTT | CASSPAGRSNEKLFF
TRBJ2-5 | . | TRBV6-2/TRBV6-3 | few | TGTGCCAGCAGCCCATATGTGGGAGAAGAGACCCAGTACTTC | CASSPYVGEETQYF
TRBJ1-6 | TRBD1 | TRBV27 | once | TGTGCCAGCAGTTTATGGGGACAGGGAGAATTTATTCATTCACCCCTCCACTTT | CASSLWGQGEFIHSPLHF
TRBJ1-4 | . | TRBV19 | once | TGTGCCAGTAGTCCCCGGGGGAATTCGAATGAAAAACTGTTTTTT | CASSPRGNSNEKLFF
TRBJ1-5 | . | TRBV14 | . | TGTGCCAGCAGCCCCTTGGGGAGTATCAGGCCCCAGCATTTT | CASSPLGSIRPQHF
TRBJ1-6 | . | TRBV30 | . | TGTGCCTGGAGTGTATCCCCCAATAATTCACCCCTCCACTTT | CAWSVSPNNSPLHF
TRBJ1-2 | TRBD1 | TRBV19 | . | TGTGCCAGTATCCACAGGGGGCGCGACTATGGCTACACCTTC | CASIHRGRDYGYTF
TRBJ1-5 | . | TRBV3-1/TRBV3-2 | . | TGTGCCAGCAGCCAAGGGTTGGGGATGGGTCAGCCCCAGCATTTT | CASSQGLGMGQPQHF
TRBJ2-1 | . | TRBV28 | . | TGTGCCAGCAGTCTCCCGGCGGCGGGAAATGAGCAGTTCTTC | CASSLPAAGNEQFF
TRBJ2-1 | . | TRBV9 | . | TGTGCCAGCAGCAGTAGCGGTTACAATGAGCAGTTCTTC | CASSSSGYNEQFF
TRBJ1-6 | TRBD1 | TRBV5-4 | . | TGTGCCAGCAGCTTACAGGGGAATTCACCCCTCCACTTT | CASSLQGNSPLHF
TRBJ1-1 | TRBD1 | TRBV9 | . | TGTGCCAGCAGCGTAGACGGGTGGGACAGCCCCATGAACACTGAAGCTTTCTTT | CASSVDGWDSPMNTEAFF
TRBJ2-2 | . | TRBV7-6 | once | TGTGCCAGCAGCTTAGAAGGGGGGGCCGGGGAGCTGTTTTTT | CASSLEGGAGELFF
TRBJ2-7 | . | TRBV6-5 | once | TGTGCCAGTGGAATGCGGGTGAGCTCCTACGAGCAGTACTTC | CASGMRVSSYEQYF
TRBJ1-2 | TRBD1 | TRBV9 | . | TGTGCCAGCAGCGCCGGATCCGCAGGGGGAGCTAACTATGGCTACACCTTC | CASSAGSAGGANYGYTF
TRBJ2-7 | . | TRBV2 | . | TGTGCCAGCAGTGCAAGTCGGACCAGGGACGAGCAGTACTTC | CASSASRTRDEQYF
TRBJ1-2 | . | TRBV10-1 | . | TGCGCCAGCAGTTGGGAACCCACAGTCGGAATATTTAACTATGGCTACACCTTC | CASSWEPTVGIFNYGYTF
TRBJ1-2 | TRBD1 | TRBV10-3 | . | TGTGCCATCAGTCCGGGACAGGGGGCCGCTGGCTACACCTTC | CAISPGQGAAGYTF
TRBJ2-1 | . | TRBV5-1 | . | TGCGCCAGCAGCTTCGGGAGCGGTAAGCTAAACTCCTACAATGAGCAGTTCTTC | CASSFGSGKLNSYNEQFF
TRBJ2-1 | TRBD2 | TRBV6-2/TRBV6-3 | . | TGTGCCAGCAGTCCAAGTACTCGGTACGGGAGGGCCAGTCTCGATGAGCAGTTCTTC | CASSPSTRYGRASLDEQFF
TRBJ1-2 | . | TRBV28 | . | TGTGCCAGCAGCTTCGGACGGTCCGTTAACTATGGCTACACCTTC | CASSFGRSVNYGYTF
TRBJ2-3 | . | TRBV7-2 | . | TGTGCCAGCAGCTTATACGCAGATACGCAGTATTTT | CASSLYADTQYF
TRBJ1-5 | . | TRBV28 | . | TGTGCCAGCAGCTACACAAGTTATAGCAATCAGCCCCAGCATTTT | CASSYTSYSNQPQHF
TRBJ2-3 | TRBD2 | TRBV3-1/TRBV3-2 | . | TGTGCCAGCAGCCAAGATGGGACTAGCGGGAACAGAAATACGCAGTATTTT | CASSQDGTSGNRNTQYF
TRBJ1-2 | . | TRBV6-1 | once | TGTGCCAGCAGTGAACAGGCAGCGCCTGGTACTGGCTACACCTTC | CASSEQAAPGTGYTF
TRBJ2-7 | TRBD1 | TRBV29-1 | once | TGCAGCGCTGAAGGGACAGGGGGGTACGAGCAGTACTTC | CSAEGTGGYEQYF
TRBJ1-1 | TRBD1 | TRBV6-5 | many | TGTGCCAGCAGTTACTTGACAGGGATCACTGAAGCTTTCTTT | CASSYLTGITEAFF
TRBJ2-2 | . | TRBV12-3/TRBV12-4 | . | TGTGCCAGCAGTCAGGGAAGCACCGGGGAGCTGTTTTTT | CASSQGSTGELFF
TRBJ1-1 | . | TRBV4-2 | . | TGTGCCAGCAGCCAAGTGGCAGGGGCTGGGGACACTGAAGCTTTCTTT | CASSQVAGAGDTEAFF
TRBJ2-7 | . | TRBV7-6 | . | TGTGCCAGCAGCTTAGAAATAGCCCCAAGCTCCTACGAGCAGTACTTC | CASSLEIAPSSYEQYF
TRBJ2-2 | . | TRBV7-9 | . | TGTGCCAGCAGCTTAGGGGGAGGCCCCGGGGAGCTGTTTTTT | CASSLGGGPGELFF
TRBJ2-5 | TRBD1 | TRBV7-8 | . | TGTGCCAGCAGCTCCCTGACAGGGGACCAAGAGACCCAGTACTTC | CASSSLTGDQETQYF
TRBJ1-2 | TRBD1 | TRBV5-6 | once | TGTGCCAGCAGCCCCCTCCTCGGACAGGGGTGGGGTGGAGATGGCTACACCTTC | CASSPLLGQGWGGDGYTF
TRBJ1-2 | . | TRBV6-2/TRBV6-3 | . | TGTGCCAGCAGTTACTTGGACAGCAAAGCTAACTATGGCTACACCTTC | CASSYLDSKANYGYTF
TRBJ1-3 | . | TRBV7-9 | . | TGTGCCAGCAGCTTAGGGACTTCTGGAAACACCATATATTTT | CASSLGTSGNTIYF